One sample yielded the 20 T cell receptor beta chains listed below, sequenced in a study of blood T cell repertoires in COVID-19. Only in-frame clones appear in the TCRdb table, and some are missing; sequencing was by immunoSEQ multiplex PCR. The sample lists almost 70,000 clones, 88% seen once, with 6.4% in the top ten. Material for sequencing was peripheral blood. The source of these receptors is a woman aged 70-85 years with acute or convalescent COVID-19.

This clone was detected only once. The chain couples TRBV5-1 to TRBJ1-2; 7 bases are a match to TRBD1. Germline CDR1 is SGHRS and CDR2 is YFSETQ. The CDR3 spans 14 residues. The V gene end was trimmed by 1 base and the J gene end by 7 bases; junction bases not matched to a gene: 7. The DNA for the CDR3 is TGCGCCAGCAGCTTGAGGCAGGGGGAAGGTGGCTACACCTTC. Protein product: CASSLRQGEGGYTF.

The CDR3 region has the DNA TGTGCCAGCAACCCGGGACAGAGCTCCTACAATGAGCAGTTCTTC. This codes for CASNPGQSSYNEQFF. The chain couples TRBV9 to TRBJ2-1, with 7 bases fitting TRBD1. Germline V gene data show CDR1 as SGDLS and CDR2 as YYNGEE. This CDR3 has 15 amino acids. The J segment lost 0 bases and the V segment lost 6 bases, leaving 6 bases of the junction unmatched.

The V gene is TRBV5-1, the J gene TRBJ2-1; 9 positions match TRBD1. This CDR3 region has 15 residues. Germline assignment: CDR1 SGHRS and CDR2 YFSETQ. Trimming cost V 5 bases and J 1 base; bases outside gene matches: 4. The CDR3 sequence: CASSRTGDSYNEQFF. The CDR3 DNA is TGCGCCAGCAGTCGGACAGGGGATTCCTACAATGAGCAGTTCTTC.

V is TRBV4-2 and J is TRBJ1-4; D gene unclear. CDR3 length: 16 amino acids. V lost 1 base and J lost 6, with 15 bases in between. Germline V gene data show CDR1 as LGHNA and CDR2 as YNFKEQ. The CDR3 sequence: CASSQGHEGEDEKLFF. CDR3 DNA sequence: TGTGCCAGCAGCCAAGGACATGAGGGTGAGGATGAAAAACTGTTTTTT.

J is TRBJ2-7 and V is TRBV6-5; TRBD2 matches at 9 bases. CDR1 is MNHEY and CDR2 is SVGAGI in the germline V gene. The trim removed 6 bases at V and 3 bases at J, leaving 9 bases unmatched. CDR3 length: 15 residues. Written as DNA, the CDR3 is TGTGCCAGCAGCCGGGCGACTAGCGGTAGCTACGAGCAGTACTTC. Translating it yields CASSRATSGSYEQYF.

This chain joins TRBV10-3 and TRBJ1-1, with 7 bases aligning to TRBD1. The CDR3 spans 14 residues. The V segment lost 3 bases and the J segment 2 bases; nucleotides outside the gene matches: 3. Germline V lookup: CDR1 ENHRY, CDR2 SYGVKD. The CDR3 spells CAISEQGSNTEAFF. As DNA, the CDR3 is TGTGCCATCAGTGAACAGGGGAGTAACACTGAAGCTTTCTTT.

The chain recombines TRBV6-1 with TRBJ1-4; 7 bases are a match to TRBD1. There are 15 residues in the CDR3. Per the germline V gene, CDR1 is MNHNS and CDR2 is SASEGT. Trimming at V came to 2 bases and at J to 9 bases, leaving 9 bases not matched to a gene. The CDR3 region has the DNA TGTGCCAGCAGTGAACCGCAGACAGGGCGTCAAAAACTGTTTTTT. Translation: CASSEPQTGRQKLFF.

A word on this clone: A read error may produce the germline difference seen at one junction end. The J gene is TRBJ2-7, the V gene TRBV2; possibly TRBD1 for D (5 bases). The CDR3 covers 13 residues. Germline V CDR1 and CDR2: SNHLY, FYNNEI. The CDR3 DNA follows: TGTGCCAGCAGTCTGAAGGGTGGGGCGACAAGCCACTTC. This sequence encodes CASSLKGGATSHF.

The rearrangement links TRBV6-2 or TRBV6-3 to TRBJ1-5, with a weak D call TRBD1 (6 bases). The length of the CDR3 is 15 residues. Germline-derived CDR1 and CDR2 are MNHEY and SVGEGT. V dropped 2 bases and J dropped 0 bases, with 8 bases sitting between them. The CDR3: CASSYKGDSNQPQHF. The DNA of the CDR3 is TGTGCCAGCAGTTACAAGGGGGATAGCAATCAGCCCCAGCATTTT.

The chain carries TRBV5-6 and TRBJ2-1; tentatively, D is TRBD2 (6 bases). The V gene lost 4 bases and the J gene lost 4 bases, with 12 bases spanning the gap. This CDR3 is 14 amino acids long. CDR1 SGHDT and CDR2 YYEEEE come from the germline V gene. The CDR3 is CASSKGLFYNEQFF. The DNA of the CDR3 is TGTGCCAGCAGCAAGGGACTTTTTTACAATGAGCAGTTCTTC.

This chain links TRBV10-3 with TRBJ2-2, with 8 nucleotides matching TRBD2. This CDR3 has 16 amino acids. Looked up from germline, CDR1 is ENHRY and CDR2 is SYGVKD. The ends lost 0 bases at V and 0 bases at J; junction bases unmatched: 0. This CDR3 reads CAISESGLANTGELFF. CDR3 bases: TGTGCCATCAGTGAGTCGGGACTAGCGAACACCGGGGAGCTGTTTTTT.

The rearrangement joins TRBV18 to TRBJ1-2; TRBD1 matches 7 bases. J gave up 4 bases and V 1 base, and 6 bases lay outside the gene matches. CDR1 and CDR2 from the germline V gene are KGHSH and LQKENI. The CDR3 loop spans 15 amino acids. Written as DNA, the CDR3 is TGTGCCAGCTCACCACAAGGGGGCGAGGTCTATGGCTACACCTTC. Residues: CASSPQGGEVYGYTF.

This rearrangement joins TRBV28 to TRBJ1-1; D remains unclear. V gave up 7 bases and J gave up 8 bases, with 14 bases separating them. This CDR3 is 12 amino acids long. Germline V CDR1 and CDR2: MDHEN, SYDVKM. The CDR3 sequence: CASNSLPGEAFF. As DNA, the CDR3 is TGTGCCAGCAACAGTCTTCCTGGCGAAGCTTTCTTT.

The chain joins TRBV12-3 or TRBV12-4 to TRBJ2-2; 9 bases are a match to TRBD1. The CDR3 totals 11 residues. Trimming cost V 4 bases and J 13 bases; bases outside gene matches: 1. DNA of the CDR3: TGTGCCAGCAGTTCGGGACAGGGGCTGTTTTTT. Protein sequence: CASSSGQGLFF.

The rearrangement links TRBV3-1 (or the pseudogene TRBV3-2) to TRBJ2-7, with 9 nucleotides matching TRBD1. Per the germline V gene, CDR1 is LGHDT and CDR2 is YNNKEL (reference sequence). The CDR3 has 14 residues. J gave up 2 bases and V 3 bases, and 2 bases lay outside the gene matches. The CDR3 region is CASSHWDRAYEQYF. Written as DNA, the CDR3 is TGTGCCAGCAGCCACTGGGACAGGGCCTACGAGCAGTACTTC.

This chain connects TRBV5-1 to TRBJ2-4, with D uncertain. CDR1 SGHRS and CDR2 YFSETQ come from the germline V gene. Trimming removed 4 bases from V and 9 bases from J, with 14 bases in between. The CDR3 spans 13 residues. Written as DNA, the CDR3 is TGCGCCAGCAGCCCCTTAGGTTGGGCCATTCAGTACTTC. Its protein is CASSPLGWAIQYF.

The chain's CDR3 is CASSPRTGGSYNSPLHF. The DNA of the CDR3 is TGTGCCAGCAGCCCGAGGACAGGGGGCTCCTATAATTCACCCCTCCACTTT. The J gene is TRBJ1-6, the V gene TRBV7-8, with TRBD1 matching over 10 bases. CDR1 is SGHVS and CDR2 is FQNEAQ in the germline V gene. The CDR3 has 17 residues. V lost 5 bases to trimming and J lost 0 bases; unmatched junction nucleotides: 4.

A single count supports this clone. CDR3: CASSQQSGNTIYF. CDR3 sequence (DNA): TGTGCCAGCAGTCAGCAATCCGGAAACACCATATATTTT. The J gene is TRBJ1-3, the V gene TRBV6-6; D gene ambiguous. V was clipped by 5 bases and J by 4 bases, with 9 bases between them. CDR3 length equals 13 residues. The germline V gene encodes CDR1 MNHNY and CDR2 SVGAGI (reference sequence).

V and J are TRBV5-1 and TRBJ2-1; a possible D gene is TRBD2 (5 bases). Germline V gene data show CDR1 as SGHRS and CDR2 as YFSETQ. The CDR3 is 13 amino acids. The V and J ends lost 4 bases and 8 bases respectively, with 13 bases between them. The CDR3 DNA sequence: TGCGCCAGCAGCGCCCTCACTAGGGATGAGCAGTTCTTC. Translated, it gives CASSALTRDEQFF.

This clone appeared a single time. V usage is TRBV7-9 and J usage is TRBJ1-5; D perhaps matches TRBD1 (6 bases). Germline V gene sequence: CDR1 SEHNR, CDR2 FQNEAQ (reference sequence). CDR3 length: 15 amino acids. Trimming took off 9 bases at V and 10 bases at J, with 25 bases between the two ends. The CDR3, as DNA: TGTGCCAGTGGGGATCGAGACAAGGGGGTAGGACCCCAGCATTTT. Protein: CASGDRDKGVGPQHF.